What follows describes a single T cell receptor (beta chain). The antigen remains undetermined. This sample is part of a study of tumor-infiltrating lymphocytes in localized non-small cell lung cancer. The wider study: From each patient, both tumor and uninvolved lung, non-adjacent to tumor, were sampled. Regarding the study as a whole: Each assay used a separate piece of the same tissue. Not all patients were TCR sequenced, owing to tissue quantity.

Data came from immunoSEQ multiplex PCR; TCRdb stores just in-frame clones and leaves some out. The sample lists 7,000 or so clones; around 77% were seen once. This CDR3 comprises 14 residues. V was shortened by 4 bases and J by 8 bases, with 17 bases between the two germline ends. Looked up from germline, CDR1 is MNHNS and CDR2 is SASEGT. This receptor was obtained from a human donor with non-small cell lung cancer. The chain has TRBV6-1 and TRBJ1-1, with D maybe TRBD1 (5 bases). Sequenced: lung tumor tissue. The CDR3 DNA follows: TGTGCCAGCAGTGTTTCAGGGCTTTGGGGGGAAGCTTTCTTT. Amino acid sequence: CASSVSGLWGEAFF.